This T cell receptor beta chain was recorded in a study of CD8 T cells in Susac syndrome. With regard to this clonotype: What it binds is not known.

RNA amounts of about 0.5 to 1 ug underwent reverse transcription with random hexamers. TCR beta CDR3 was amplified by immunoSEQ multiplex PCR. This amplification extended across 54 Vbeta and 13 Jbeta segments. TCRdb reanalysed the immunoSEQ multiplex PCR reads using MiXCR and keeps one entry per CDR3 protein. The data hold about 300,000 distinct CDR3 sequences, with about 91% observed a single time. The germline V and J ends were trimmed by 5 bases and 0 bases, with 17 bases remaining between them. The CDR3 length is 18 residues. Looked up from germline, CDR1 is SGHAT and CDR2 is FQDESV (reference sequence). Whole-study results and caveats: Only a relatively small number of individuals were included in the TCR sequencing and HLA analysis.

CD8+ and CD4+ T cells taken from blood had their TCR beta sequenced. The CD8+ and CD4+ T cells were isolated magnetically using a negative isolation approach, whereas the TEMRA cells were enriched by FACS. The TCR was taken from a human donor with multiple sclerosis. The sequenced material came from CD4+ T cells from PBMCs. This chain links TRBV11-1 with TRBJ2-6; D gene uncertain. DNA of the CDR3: TGTGCCAGCAGCCCGGGTTGGATCAGGAGCTCTGGGGCCAACGTCCTGACTTTC. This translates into CASSPGWIRSSGANVLTF.